The text below deals with one TCR beta chain. Germline V CDR1 and CDR2: LGHNT, FRNRAP. This CDR3 is 14 amino acids long. V dropped 2 bases and J dropped 6 bases, with 12 bases sitting between them. TCRdb reanalysed the 5' RACE reads using MiXCR and keeps one entry per CDR3 protein. The data contain approximately 500,000 distinct CDR3 sequences, approximately 24% of them seen just once; the ten biggest clones take up 2.9%. The sample originates from a study of identical twins. This same sample was also part of a study on T cells expressing NK-cell markers.

The specimen sequenced was CD4+ T cells sorted from blood. J is TRBJ2-3 and V is TRBV12-5, with D perhaps TRBD2 (7 bases). The receptor comes from a woman between 18 and 30 years old in good health. The CDR3 DNA follows: TGTGCTAGTGGTTTGCAGGGGAGGGACGATACGCAGTATTTT. Protein product: CASGLQGRDDTQYF.